The clone carrying this T cell receptor beta chain was detected ten times or more. This record comes from a study of blood T cells in healthy people across ages. A second PCR, run for about 7 to 11 cycles, used a sample-barcoded 5' primer plus a J-beta primer mix. TCRdb re-called the 5' RACE reads through MiXCR, storing one row per CDR3 protein. Of more than 550,000 distinct CDR3 sequences listed, about a fifth are singletons. V lost 5 bases to trimming and J lost 4 bases, with 11 bases between them. The CDR3 has 13 residues. CDR1 and CDR2 from the germline V gene are SGHTA and FQGNSA. Sequenced input: blood. The receptor's source is a man aged 65 to 79 in good health. The chain recombines TRBV7-2 with TRBJ1-2, with D tentatively TRBD1 (5 bases). CDR3 in DNA: TGTGCCAGCAGCCGTCTCAGGGCCTATGGCTACACCTTC. The encoded protein is CASSRLRAYGYTF. The variable domain in full, with the rest retrieved from reference TRBV7-2 and TRBJ1-2, is GAGVSQSPSNKVTEKGKDVELRCDPISGHTALYWYRQSLGQGLEFLIYFQGNSAPDKSGLPSDRFSAERTGGSVSTLTIQRTQQEDSAVYLCASSRLRAYGYTFGSGTRLTVV.